The next 4 T cell receptor beta chains were all read from a single sample in a study of blood T cell repertoires in COVID-19. Data came from immunoSEQ multiplex PCR; TCRdb stores just in-frame clones and leaves some out. Of 120,000 or so clones in the sample, roughly four fifths were seen once. The sequencing input was peripheral blood. The receptor set was obtained from a man between 60 and 75 years old with acute or convalescent COVID-19.

The V and J genes are TRBV9 and TRBJ1-1, with a possible D match to TRBD1 (6 bases). The germline CDR1 and CDR2 sequences are SGDLS and YYNGEE. This CDR3 is built from 14 residues. Deletions cut 2 bases from V and 1 base from J, with 9 bases between. CDR3 residues: CASSVLDRNTEAFF. The CDR3 DNA is TGTGCCAGCAGCGTTTTGGACAGGAACACTGAAGCTTTCTTT.

The rearrangement links TRBV6-1 to TRBJ1-1; tentative D call: TRBD1 (6 bases). CDR1 MNHNS and CDR2 SASEGT come from the germline V gene. This CDR3 spans 15 amino acids. The V gene lost 7 bases and the J gene lost 1 base, with 16 bases spanning the gap. The CDR3 spells CASKPPRGANTEAFF. CDR3 bases: TGTGCCAGCAAACCCCCGCGGGGGGCGAACACTGAAGCTTTCTTT.

Concerning this clone: The same CDR3 is also encoded by other DNA sequences in this sample. The rearrangement links TRBV24-1 to TRBJ1-1; no clear D gene. Germline V gene sequence: CDR1 KGHDR, CDR2 SFDVKD. The CDR3 has 11 amino acids. Trimming shortened V by 6 bases and J by 4 bases, and 5 bases separated the two germline ends. In nucleotides, the CDR3 is TGTGCCACCAGTCGGGGCACTGAAGCTTTCTTT. Protein: CATSRGTEAFF.

This rearrangement joins TRBV5-1 to TRBJ2-7, with 8 bases that match TRBD2. The germline V gene encodes CDR1 SGHRS and CDR2 YFSETQ. V lost 1 base and J lost 1; bases outside the gene matches: 4. The CDR3 is 15 amino acids. CDR3 residues: CASSLTSGSSYEQYF. The CDR3 DNA reads TGCGCCAGCAGCTTGACTAGCGGAAGTTCCTACGAGCAGTACTTC.